These 28 T cell receptor beta chains were sequenced from one sample in a study of T cells in Graves' hyperthyroidism and ophthalmopathy (dated by TCRdb to the late 2010s). The method behind the library was multiplex PCR. Sequencing used an Illumina HiSeq 2000. Amplification of TCR beta CDR3 regions was carried out from RNA transcripts. For the first round of RT-PCR on the TCR CDR3, the HTBI primer set was used together with the Qiagen OneStep RT-PCR kit. TCRdb reanalyzed the raw reads on its own, using fastp at Q25 for trimming and MiXCR for clone calling, and kept in-frame beta chains. CDR3 protein duplicates are merged, each entry listing the most common genes and DNA. The sample table records about 380,000 distinct CDR3 sequences; about 14% of these occur just once. Together, the top ten hold around a fifth of the sample. Sequences were obtained from blood. The receptors here all came from a woman aged 30 to 39 with Graves' ophthalmopathy.

About this clonotype: A much larger clone lies one base from this, so it may be a read error. This rearrangement joins TRBV2 to TRBJ2-5; 7 bases map to TRBD2. CDR1 is SNHLY, CDR2 FYNNEI, per germline. The CDR3 is 15 residues long. CDR3 nucleotide sequence: TGCGCCAGCAGCCAAGCGGGGACTCAGAGGGAGACCCAGTACTTC. Its protein is CASSQAGTQRETQYF.

This chain joins TRBV6-2 or TRBV6-3 and TRBJ1-6, with 7 bases fitting TRBD1. The CDR3 totals 16 residues. V lost 6 bases to trimming and J lost 2 bases; unmatched junction nucleotides: 7. The germline gives CDR1 MNHEY, CDR2 SVGEGT. CDR3 loop: CASRHDRATYNSPLHF. The CDR3, as DNA: TGTGCCAGCAGACACGACAGGGCGACCTATAATTCACCCCTCCACTTT.

The table lists this clonotype with a few counts. The chain links TRBV6-1 to TRBJ1-3; 7 bases match TRBD1. With V trimmed by 7 bases and J by 9 bases, 9 bases remained unmatched. Germline assignment: CDR1 MNHNS and CDR2 SASEGT. This CDR3 is 13 amino acids long. DNA for the CDR3: TGTGCCAGCACCTGGACAGGTCGGAGCACCATATATTTT. It translates to CASTWTGRSTIYF.

The J gene is TRBJ1-2, the V gene TRBV5-6; D not certain. The CDR3 consists of 16 residues. The ends were cut back, 4 bases at V and 0 bases at J, with 16 bases in the middle. The germline CDR1 and CDR2 sequences are SGHDT and YYEEEE. The CDR3 reads CASSPRAGPANYGYTF. In nucleotides, the CDR3 is TGTGCCAGCAGCCCCCGCGCGGGCCCCGCTAACTATGGCTACACCTTC.

This clonotype showed up many times. J is TRBJ1-6 and V is TRBV11-1; TRBD1 is a possible D gene (5 bases). Trimming took 2 bases from V and 0 from J, leaving 17 bases between them. This CDR3 contains 19 residues. The germline V gene has CDR1 SGHAT and CDR2 FQDESV (reference sequence). DNA of the CDR3: TGTGCCAGCAGCTTATCGCGGGCAGGGAAAAGCTCCTATAATTCACCCCTCCACTTT. Protein: CASSLSRAGKSSYNSPLHF.

The gene calls are TRBV20-1 and TRBJ2-5; no firm D call. The V and J ends lost 0 bases and 7 bases respectively, with 12 bases between them. The CDR3 length is 13 residues. Germline CDR1 DFQATT, CDR2 SNEGSKA (reference sequence). CDR3 sequence: CSARESAIRTQYF. The CDR3 DNA reads as TGCAGTGCTAGAGAATCCGCTATACGGACCCAGTACTTC.

This clonotype occurred many times. The J gene is TRBJ1-2, the V gene TRBV30; the D is unclear. Germline V gene lookup returns CDR1 GTSNPN and CDR2 SVGIG (reference sequence). The CDR3 has 15 amino acids. Deletions cut 2 bases from V and 4 bases from J, with 17 bases between. CDR3 region: CAWSQASLGSYGYTF. The CDR3 DNA follows: TGTGCCTGGAGTCAGGCCTCTTTAGGATCCTATGGCTACACCTTC.

In its sample, this clonotype was seen many times. The J gene is TRBJ2-1, the V gene TRBV12-3 or TRBV12-4; D assignment may be TRBD1 or TRBD2 (5 bases each). The V end was cut by 2 bases, the J end by 9 bases, with 14 bases between. CDR3 length: 14 residues. The CDR3 region has the DNA TGTGCCAGCAGTTTAACGGGACCAGAGGTTGAGCAGTTCTTC. Translation: CASSLTGPEVEQFF.

This sequence joins TRBV7-8 and TRBJ2-1; 16 bases agree with TRBD2. Trimming took 5 bases from V and 5 from J; bases not matched to a gene: 3. Germline loops: CDR1 SGHVS, CDR2 FQNEAQ. The CDR3 consists of 16 residues. The CDR3, as DNA: TGTGCCAGCAGCCCTGGGACTAGCGGGGGGGACAATGAGCAGTTCTTC. Translated, it gives CASSPGTSGGDNEQFF.

This clonotype was seen at least ten times. This chain links TRBV20-1 with TRBJ2-7, with a weak D call TRBD2 (9 bases). The CDR3 is 18 amino acids. Germline V gene data show CDR1 as DFQATT and CDR2 as SNEGSKA (reference sequence). Trimming took 5 bases from V and 5 from J, leaving 31 bases between them. CDR3 protein: CSAPAGGTGFLGDDEQYF. The CDR3 region has the DNA TGCAGTGCTCCCGCGGGGGGGACAGGATTTTTGGGCGATGACGAGCAGTACTTC.

This clonotype has at least ten counts. The rearrangement links TRBV6-1 to TRBJ2-7; 9 positions match TRBD1. The CDR3 runs to 14 residues. V shed 5 bases, J shed 3 bases, and the junction held 5 bases outside the gene matches. From germline, CDR1 is MNHNS and CDR2 SASEGT. The CDR3 DNA is TGTGCCAGCAGTTTAACAGGGGGCAGCTACGAGCAGTACTTC. Its protein is CASSLTGGSYEQYF.

This rearrangement joins TRBV19 to TRBJ2-7; D ambiguous. This CDR3 is built from 12 residues. The germline CDR1 and CDR2 sequences are LNHDA and SQIVND (reference sequence). Trimming cost V 1 base and J 6 bases, with 7 bases left between them. The CDR3 sequence: CASSIVVGEQYF. The CDR3 DNA reads TGTGCCAGTAGTATAGTGGTTGGCGAGCAGTACTTC.

The table lists this clonotype with many counts. The chain links TRBV20-1 to TRBJ1-2; the D gene is possibly TRBD1 (6 bases). The germline V gene has CDR1 DFQATT and CDR2 SNEGSKA (reference sequence). V dropped 6 bases and J dropped 4 bases, with 15 bases sitting between them. The CDR3 is 13 amino acids. The CDR3 here is CSASAAGAYGYTF. DNA for the CDR3: TGCAGTGCATCCGCAGCGGGGGCCTATGGCTACACCTTC.

A remark on this clonotype: A read error is possible here, since a much larger clone lies one base away. V gene TRBV6-9 combines with J gene TRBJ2-7; TRBD1 matches 7 bases. V was clipped by 2 bases and J by 3 bases; unmatched bases: 7. From germline, CDR1 is MNHGY and CDR2 SVAAGI. This CDR3 is 15 amino acids long. CDR3 bases: TGTGCCAGCAGTTATCTATTCGGACAGGACTACGAGCAGTACTTC. As protein: CASSYLFGQDYEQYF.

This clonotype was recorded many times. The gene calls are TRBV15 and TRBJ1-5; unclear D gene. Germline-derived CDR1 and CDR2 are LNHNV and YYDKDF (reference sequence). Trimming shortened V by 0 bases and J by 0 bases, and 9 bases separated the two germline ends. The CDR3 contains 16 residues. CDR3 region: CATSRDEDYSNQPQHF. CDR3 nucleotides: TGTGCCACCAGCAGAGATGAAGATTATAGCAATCAGCCCCAGCATTTT. The full variable domain, rest sourced from reference TRBV15 and TRBJ1-5, is DAMVIQNPRYQVTQFGKPVTLSCSQTLNHNVMYWYQQKSSQAPKLLFHYYDKDFNNEADTPDNFQSRRPNTSFCFLDIRSPGLGDTAMYLCATSRDEDYSNQPQHFGDGTRLSIL.

In its sample, this clonotype was seen many times. This chain joins TRBV7-9 and TRBJ2-2; 7 bases fit TRBD1. V was pared by 5 bases and J by 4 bases, with 7 bases of the junction left unmatched. Germline CDR1 SEHNR, CDR2 FQNEAQ (reference sequence). This CDR3 comprises 15 residues. Written as DNA, the CDR3 is TGTGCCAGCAGCCGGGACAGCCTCCCCACCGGGGAGCTGTTTTTT. Translated: CASSRDSLPTGELFF.

This clonotype was detected only a few times. The CDR3 reads CSVAMTGYYEQYF. Written as DNA, the CDR3 is TGCAGCGTTGCTATGACAGGGTACTACGAGCAGTACTTC. This chain joins TRBV29-1 and TRBJ2-7, with 7 bases matching TRBD1. The germline V gene has CDR1 SQVTM and CDR2 ANQGSEA. V was pared by 4 bases and J by 3 bases, with 6 bases of the junction left unmatched. The CDR3 totals 13 residues.

This clonotype was observed at least ten times. The chain joins TRBV7-8 to TRBJ1-4; the match to TRBD1 covers 8 bases. The junction had 11 bases not matched to a gene; V was cut back by 2 bases and J by 6 bases. The CDR3 runs 17 residues. CDR1 is SGHVS and CDR2 is FQNEAQ in the germline V gene. The CDR3 spells CASSLHDRGGLHEKLFF. Here the CDR3 DNA reads TGTGCCAGCAGCTTACATGACAGGGGCGGGTTGCATGAAAAACTGTTTTTT.

A few counts support this clonotype. This chain links TRBV28 with TRBJ2-7, with a weak D call TRBD1 (5 bases). The V end was cut by 5 bases, the J end by 7 bases, with 15 bases between. This CDR3 has 13 amino acids. CDR1 is MDHEN and CDR2 is SYDVKM in the germline V gene. CDR3 nucleotide sequence: TGTGCCAGCAGTACCTACCCGACAGCAGAGCAGTACTTC. Residues: CASSTYPTAEQYF.

This clonotype was observed many times. The V call is TRBV28, the J call TRBJ1-2; tentative D call: TRBD1 (6 bases). The CDR3 loop spans 13 amino acids. V gave up 3 bases and J gave up 4 bases, with 9 bases separating them. Per germline, CDR1 MDHEN and CDR2 SYDVKM. In DNA, the CDR3 is TGTGCCAGCAGTTTCGCAGGGGTCTATGGCTACACCTTC. Its protein is CASSFAGVYGYTF.

This clonotype was recorded a few times. The chain links TRBV29-1 to TRBJ2-4; D is possibly TRBD1 or TRBD2 (5 bases each). Trimming cost V 3 bases and J 1 base, with 7 bases left between them. Germline CDR1 SQVTM, CDR2 ANQGSEA. This CDR3 contains 13 residues. CDR3 bases: TGCAGCGTTGAGGGGGTTGCCAAAAACATTCAGTACTTC. Amino acid sequence: CSVEGVAKNIQYF.

At least ten counts were recorded for this clonotype. This rearrangement joins TRBV19 to TRBJ2-5, with D perhaps TRBD2 (7 bases). The CDR3 loop spans 15 amino acids. Between the trimmed V and J ends, which lost 5 bases and 5 bases, there was a span of 18 bases. From germline, CDR1 is LNHDA and CDR2 SQIVND (reference sequence). In DNA, the CDR3 is TGTGCCAGTAGTCCCGGACAGCGGGATTGGGAGACCCAGTACTTC. It yields the protein CASSPGQRDWETQYF.

This clonotype was seen a handful of times. The chain is built from TRBV9 and TRBJ1-5; no definite D call. Germline CDR1 SGDLS, CDR2 YYNGEE. The CDR3 extends over 13 amino acids. Trimming took 3 bases from V and 2 from J, leaving 6 bases between them. The CDR3 DNA sequence: TGTGCCAGCAGCGGGAGGGGCAATCAGCCCCAGCATTTT. Encoded protein: CASSGRGNQPQHF.

This clonotype was recorded many times. CDR3 in amino acids: CASSSPREGGYGYTF. The CDR3 DNA reads TGCGCCAGCAGCTCCCCTAGGGAGGGCGGCTATGGCTACACCTTC. The chain joins TRBV5-1 to TRBJ1-2, with D unclear. There are 15 residues in the CDR3. Germline-derived CDR1 and CDR2 are SGHRS and YFSETQ. V was cut by 3 bases and J by 4 bases, with 16 bases left in between.

The chain employs TRBV30 and TRBJ1-1; D perhaps matches TRBD1 (5 bases). Per the germline V gene, CDR1 is GTSNPN and CDR2 is SVGIG (reference sequence). Trimming pared 3 bases from V and 1 base from J, leaving 15 bases between. This CDR3 has 15 residues. CDR3 sequence: CAWSLWGGENTEAFF. The CDR3 nucleotides read TGTGCCTGGAGCCTTTGGGGCGGGGAGAACACTGAAGCTTTCTTT.

This clonotype came up many times. The rearrangement links TRBV29-1 to TRBJ2-1; 7 nucleotides line up with TRBD1. CDR1 and CDR2 from the germline V gene are SQVTM and ANQGSEA. With 4 bases clipped from V and 3 bases from J, the junction kept 12 bases outside the gene matches. The CDR3 totals 16 residues. DNA for the CDR3: TGCAGCGTTGCGGGTTTAACAGGGGTCTACTACAATGAGCAGTTCTTC. Residues: CSVAGLTGVYYNEQFF.

The gene calls are TRBV19 and TRBJ1-6, with a possible D match to TRBD1 (6 bases). The CDR3 has 17 residues. In germline, CDR1 is LNHDA, CDR2 SQIVND (reference sequence). The ends were cut back, 3 bases at V and 8 bases at J, with 20 bases in the middle. CDR3 sequence (DNA): TGTGCCAGTAGTATTTCGACAGGCGGGAAGATCGATTCACCCCTCCACTTT. Its translation is CASSISTGGKIDSPLHF.

In its sample, this clonotype was seen many times. The gene calls are TRBV28 and TRBJ2-2, with D perhaps TRBD1 (6 bases). Germline V gene sequence: CDR1 MDHEN, CDR2 SYDVKM. The CDR3 runs 16 residues. Between the trimmed V and J ends, which lost 7 bases and 1 base, there was a span of 16 bases. CDR3 in DNA: TGTGCCAGCACCCTTAGGGGGATTGAGAACACCGGGGAGCTGTTTTTT. It specifies CASTLRGIENTGELFF. The variable domain in full, with the rest retrieved from reference TRBV28 and TRBJ2-2, is DVKVTQSSRYLVKRTGEKVFLECVQDMDHENMFWYRQDPGLGLRLIYFSYDVKMKEKGDIPEGYSVSREKKERFSLILESASTNQTSMYLCASTLRGIENTGELFFGEGSRLTVL.